One T cell receptor beta chain is described in this entry. Its antigen is unidentified. CDR3 length equals 15 residues. Germline lookup yields CDR1 MRHNA and CDR2 SNTAGT. With 6 bases clipped from V and 6 bases from J, the junction kept 5 bases outside the gene matches. Each donor was healthy, and each was a bone marrow donor. PCR employed 60 Vbeta and 13 Jbeta primers. Method: immunoSEQ multiplex PCR; TCRdb's copy keeps in-frame clones and lacks some. The data show 150,000 to 200,000 clones, with over 70% seen just once and just over 2% held by the top ten. The entry originates in a study of cytomegalovirus exposure and HLA in healthy donors. General study findings and limits: Some segments of the V type, notably TRBV6-2 and TRBV6-3, were excluded as indistinguishable. The authors assumed roughly uniform sequencing depth across donors for presence/absence analyses. A later analysis showed HLA-associated TCR beta chains outstripping equally common others in clonal expansion.

The TCR originated in a woman in her late teens or twenties in good health and CMV-seropositive. Material for sequencing was PBMCs. This chain connects TRBV6-4 to TRBJ2-3; TRBD2 matches 14 bases. In DNA, the CDR3 is TGTGCCAGCAGGAAGACTAGCGGGGGGGCGGATACGCAGTATTTT. Protein: CASRKTSGGADTQYF.